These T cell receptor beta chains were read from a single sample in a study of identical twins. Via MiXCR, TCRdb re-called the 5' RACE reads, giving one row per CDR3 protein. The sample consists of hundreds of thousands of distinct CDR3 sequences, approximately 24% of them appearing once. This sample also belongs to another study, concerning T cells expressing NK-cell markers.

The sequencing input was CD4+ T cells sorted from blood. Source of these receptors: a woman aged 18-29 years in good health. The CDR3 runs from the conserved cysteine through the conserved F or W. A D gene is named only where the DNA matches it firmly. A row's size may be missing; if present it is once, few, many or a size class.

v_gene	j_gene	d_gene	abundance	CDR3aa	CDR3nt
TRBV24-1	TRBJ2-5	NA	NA	CATSDSGRYGSETQYF	TGTGCCACCAGTGATTCAGGTCGCTACGGATCAGAGACCCAGTACTTC
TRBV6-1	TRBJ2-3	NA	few	CASRASESTDTQYF	TGTGCCAGCAGAGCTAGCGAGAGCACAGATACGCAGTATTTT
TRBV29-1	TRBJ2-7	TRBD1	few	CSVLRTGGNYEQYF	TGCAGCGTCCTAAGGACAGGGGGCAACTACGAGCAGTACTTC
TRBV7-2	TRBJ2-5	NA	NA	CASSPGLSRGTQYF	TGTGCCAGCAGCCCCGGACTTTCCCGGGGGACCCAGTACTTC
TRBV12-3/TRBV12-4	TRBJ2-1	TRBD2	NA	CASSTGTTLEQFF	TGTGCCAGCAGTACCGGGACTACGCTTGAGCAGTTCTTC
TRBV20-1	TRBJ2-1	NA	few	CSARAPDRGNNEQFF	TGCAGTGCTAGGGCCCCAGACCGGGGGAACAATGAGCAGTTCTTC
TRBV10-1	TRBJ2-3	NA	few	CASSGLISDTQYF	TGCGCCAGCAGCGGGCTGATTTCAGATACGCAGTATTTT
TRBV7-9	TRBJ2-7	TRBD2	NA	CASSKGRASGAYEQYF	TGTGCCAGCAGCAAGGGGAGAGCTAGCGGGGCCTACGAGCAGTACTTC
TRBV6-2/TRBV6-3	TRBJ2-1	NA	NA	CASSTGLRVALGDEQFF	TGTGCCAGCAGTACCGGGCTGCGGGTGGCGTTGGGGGATGAGCAGTTCTTC
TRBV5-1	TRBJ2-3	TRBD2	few	CASTAGGPADTQYF	TGCGCCAGCACGGCGGGGGGGCCGGCAGATACGCAGTATTTT
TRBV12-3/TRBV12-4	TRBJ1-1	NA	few	CASSLDLGAFF	TGTGCCAGCAGTTTAGACCTCGGAGCTTTCTTT
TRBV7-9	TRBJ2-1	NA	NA	CASTPDYNEQFF	TGTGCCAGCACCCCGGACTACAATGAGCAGTTCTTC
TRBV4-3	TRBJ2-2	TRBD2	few	CASSQVASGRNTGELFF	TGCGCCAGCAGCCAAGTGGCCAGCGGGAGAAATACCGGGGAGCTGTTTTTT
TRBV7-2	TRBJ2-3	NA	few	CASSLGGRTTDTQYF	TGTGCCAGCAGCTTAGGGGGGCGTACCACAGATACGCAGTATTTT
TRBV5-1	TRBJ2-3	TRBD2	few	CASSSLAGGTDTQYF	TGTGCCAGCAGCTCACTAGCGGGGGGCACAGATACGCAGTATTTT
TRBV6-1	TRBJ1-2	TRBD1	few	CASSSPGTGGYTF	TGTGCCAGCAGCTCCCCCGGGACAGGAGGCTACACCTTC
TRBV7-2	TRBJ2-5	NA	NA	CASSFGWGGSETQYF	TGTGCCAGCAGCTTTGGTTGGGGGGGCAGTGAGACCCAGTACTTC
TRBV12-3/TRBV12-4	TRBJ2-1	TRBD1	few	CASSAQDRGRFNEQFF	TGTGCCAGCAGCGCTCAGGACAGGGGCCGTTTCAATGAGCAGTTCTTC
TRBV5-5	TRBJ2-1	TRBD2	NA	CASSLRGLAGALHEQFF	TGTGCCAGCAGCCTACGCGGACTAGCGGGAGCTTTACATGAGCAGTTCTTC
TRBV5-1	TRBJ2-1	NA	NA	CASSVEGLYEQFF	TGCGCCAGCAGCGTAGAGGGCCTCTATGAGCAGTTCTTC
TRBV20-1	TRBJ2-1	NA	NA	CSGLGNEQFF	TGCAGCGGTCTTGGCAATGAGCAGTTCTTC
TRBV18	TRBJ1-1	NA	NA	CASSRDTGKTEAFF	TGTGCCAGCTCACGCGACACGGGAAAGACTGAAGCTTTCTTT
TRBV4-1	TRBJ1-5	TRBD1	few	CASSYDRVDQPQHF	TGCGCCAGCAGCTACGACAGGGTAGACCAGCCCCAGCATTTT
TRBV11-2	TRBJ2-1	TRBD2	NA	CASSSGTSGRSITFNEQFF	TGTGCCAGCAGCTCGGGGACTAGCGGGAGGTCGATTACTTTTAATGAGCAGTTCTTC
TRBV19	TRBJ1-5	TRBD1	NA	CASSIRVTGGASPSNQPQHF	TGTGCCAGTAGTATACGGGTAACAGGGGGCGCCTCCCCGAGTAATCAGCCCCAGCATTTT
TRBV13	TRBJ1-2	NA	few	CASSTGGRGGYTF	TGTGCCAGCAGTACGGGGGGCAGGGGTGGCTACACCTTC
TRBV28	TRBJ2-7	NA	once	CASQEGQRAGAYEQYF	TGTGCCAGCCAGGAGGGGCAGCGGGCTGGGGCCTACGAGCAGTACTTC
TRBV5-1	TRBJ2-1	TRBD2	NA	CASSLVASGVYNEQFF	TGCGCCAGCAGCTTGGTAGCTAGCGGGGTGTACAATGAGCAGTTCTTC